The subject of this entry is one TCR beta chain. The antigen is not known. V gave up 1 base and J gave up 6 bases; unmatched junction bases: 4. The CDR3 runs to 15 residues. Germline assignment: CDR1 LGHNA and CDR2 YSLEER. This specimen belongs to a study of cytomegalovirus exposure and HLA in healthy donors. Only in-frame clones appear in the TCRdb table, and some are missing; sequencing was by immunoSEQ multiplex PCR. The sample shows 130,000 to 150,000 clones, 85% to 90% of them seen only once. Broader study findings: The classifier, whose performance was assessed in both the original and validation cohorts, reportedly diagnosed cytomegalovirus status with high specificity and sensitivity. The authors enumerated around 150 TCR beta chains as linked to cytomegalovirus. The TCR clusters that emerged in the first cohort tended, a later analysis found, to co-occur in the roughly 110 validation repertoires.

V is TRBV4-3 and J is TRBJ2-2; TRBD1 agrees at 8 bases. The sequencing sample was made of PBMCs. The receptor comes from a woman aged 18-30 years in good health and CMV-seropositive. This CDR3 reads CASSQGGQAAGELFF. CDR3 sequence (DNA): TGCGCCAGCAGCCAAGGGGGACAGGCGGCCGGGGAGCTGTTTTTT.